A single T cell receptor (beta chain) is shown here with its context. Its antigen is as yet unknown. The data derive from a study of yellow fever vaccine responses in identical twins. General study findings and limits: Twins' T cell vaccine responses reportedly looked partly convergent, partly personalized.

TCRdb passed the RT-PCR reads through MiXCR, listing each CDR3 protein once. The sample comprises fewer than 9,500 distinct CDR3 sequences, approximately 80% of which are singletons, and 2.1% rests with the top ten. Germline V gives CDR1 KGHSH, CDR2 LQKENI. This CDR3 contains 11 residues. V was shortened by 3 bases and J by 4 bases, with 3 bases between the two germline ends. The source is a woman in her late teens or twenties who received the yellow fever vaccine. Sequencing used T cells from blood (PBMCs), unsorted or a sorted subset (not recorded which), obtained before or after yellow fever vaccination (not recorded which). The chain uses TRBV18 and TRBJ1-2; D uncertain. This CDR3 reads CASSPAYGYTF. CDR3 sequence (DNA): TGTGCCAGCTCACCTGCCTATGGCTACACCTTC.